This TCR beta chain was found in a study of cytomegalovirus exposure and HLA in healthy donors. General observations from the study: A later analysis associated 15,000 or so TCR beta sequences with HLA alleles at a 0.05 false discovery rate. On later analysis, the bulk of CMV-associated TCR beta chains appeared to be HLA-restricted. In a later analysis, across HLA loci, associated TCR counts were highest for DRB1, lowest for HLA-C.

Germline CDR1 is SEHNR and CDR2 is FQNEAQ (reference sequence). The CDR3 sequence is 15 residues long. With 2 bases clipped from V and 4 bases from J, the junction kept 5 bases outside the gene matches. Note on this clone: Its specificity is not known.

Amplification used 60 Vbeta primers and 13 Jbeta primers. The repertoire was sequenced with immunoSEQ multiplex PCR; TCRdb's copy has only in-frame clones and lacks some. The sample has 80,000 to 95,000 clones; around 81% are singletons. Sequencing was performed on PBMCs. The rearrangement links TRBV7-9 to TRBJ2-5; 9 positions agree with TRBD1. The sequence was collected from a woman aged 25 to 39 in good health and CMV-seronegative. The CDR3 sequence: CASSLSDRGGETQYF. In nucleotides, the CDR3 is TGTGCCAGCAGCTTATCCGACAGGGGGGGAGAGACCCAGTACTTC.